This T cell receptor (beta chain) comes out of a study of blood T cell repertoires in COVID-19. On the study more broadly: Acute and convalescent COVID-19 samples came from the United States, Italy and Spain. The cDNA or gDNA used as material had been derived from T cells, B-cell-depleted T cells, or PBMCs.

This clone is a singleton in its sample. Original methodology: The authors estimated nucleated cell counts from reference gene primer amplification. Profiling relied on immunoSEQ multiplex PCR, and the TCRdb table lists in-frame clones only, not all of them. The DNA was the basis for D and trimming; V, J and clone size are from that table. The data contain 390,000 or so clones, about nine tenths of them seen just once; the ten biggest clones take up more than 1.4%. The germline V and J ends were trimmed by 5 bases and 0 bases, with 13 bases remaining between them. CDR3 length equals 15 residues. Germline lookup yields CDR1 SGHAT and CDR2 FQNNGV.

This chain joins TRBV11-2 and TRBJ1-1; D perhaps matches TRBD1 (6 bases). This clonotype was obtained from a woman aged 25 to 39 with active or convalescent COVID-19. Input material: peripheral blood. CDR3 DNA: TGTGCCAGCAGCCAACCAGGGGCTTTGAACACTGAAGCTTTCTTT. Protein product: CASSQPGALNTEAFF.